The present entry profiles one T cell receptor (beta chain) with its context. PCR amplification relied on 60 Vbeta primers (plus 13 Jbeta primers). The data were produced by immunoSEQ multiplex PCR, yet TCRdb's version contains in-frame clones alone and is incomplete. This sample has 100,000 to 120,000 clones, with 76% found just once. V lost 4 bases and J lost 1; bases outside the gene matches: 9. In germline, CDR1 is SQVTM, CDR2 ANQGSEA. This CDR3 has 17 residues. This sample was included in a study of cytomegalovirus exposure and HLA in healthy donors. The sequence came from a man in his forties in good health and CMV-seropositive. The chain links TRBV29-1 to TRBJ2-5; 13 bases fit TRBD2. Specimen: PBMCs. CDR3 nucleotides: TGCAGCGTTGCTTTTGTGGGACTAGCGGGGACCCAAGAGACCCAGTACTTC. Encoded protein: CSVAFVGLAGTQETQYF.